The rows below give T cell receptor beta chains drawn from one sample of a study of blood T cell repertoires in COVID-19. The method was immunoSEQ multiplex PCR; TCRdb's version includes in-frame clones alone and lacks a portion of them. The sample holds fewer than 500,000 clones, about 89% seen once. Input material: peripheral blood. Receptor source: a woman in her twenties or thirties with acute or convalescent COVID-19. Both conserved end residues are part of each CDR3. A D gene is named only where the DNA matches it firmly.

D	length	V	J	CDR3
TRBD1	16	TRBV5-6	TRBJ2-1	CVSSLGGDRGGNEQFF
NA	13	TRBV6-6	TRBJ1-3	CASSWGGENTIYF
NA	14	TRBV7-6	TRBJ2-2	CASSFRGNTGELFF
NA	13	TRBV30	TRBJ1-2	CAWMEGGDYGYTF
NA	17	TRBV3-1/TRBV3-2	TRBJ2-3	CASSQSGGGAWSDTQYF
NA	12	TRBV6-1	TRBJ1-2	CASSESTVGYTF
NA	14	TRBV19	TRBJ2-1	CASSEQDRYNEQFF
NA	13	TRBV29-1	TRBJ1-5	CSVSGGSGQPQHF
NA	14	TRBV5-1	TRBJ1-2	CASSFSGPKEGYTF
NA	15	TRBV6-5	TRBJ1-6	CASRTYSPGNSPLHF
TRBD1	15	TRBV30	TRBJ1-2	CAWSGTNRGRRGYTF
NA	16	TRBV7-3	TRBJ2-3	CASSLRHTTLTDTQYF
NA	12	TRBV28	TRBJ1-1	CASRGPNTEAFF
TRBD1	14	TRBV24-1	TRBJ2-2	CATSDSTGTGELFF